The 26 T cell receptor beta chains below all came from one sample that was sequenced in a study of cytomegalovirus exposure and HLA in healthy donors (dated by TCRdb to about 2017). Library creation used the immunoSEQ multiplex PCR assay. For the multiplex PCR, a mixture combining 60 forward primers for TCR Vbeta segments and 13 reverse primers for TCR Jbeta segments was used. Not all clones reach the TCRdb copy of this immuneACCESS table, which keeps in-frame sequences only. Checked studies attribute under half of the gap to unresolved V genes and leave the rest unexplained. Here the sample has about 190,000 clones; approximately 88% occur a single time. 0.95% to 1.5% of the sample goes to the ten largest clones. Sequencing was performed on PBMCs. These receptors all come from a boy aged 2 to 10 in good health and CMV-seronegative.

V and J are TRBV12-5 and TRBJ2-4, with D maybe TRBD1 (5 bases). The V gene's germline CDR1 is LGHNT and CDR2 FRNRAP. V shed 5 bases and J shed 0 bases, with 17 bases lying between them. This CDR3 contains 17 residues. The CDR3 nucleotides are TGTGCTAGTGGTCCCGACTCATTAGGGGTAGCCAAAAACATTCAGTACTTC. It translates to CASGPDSLGVAKNIQYF.

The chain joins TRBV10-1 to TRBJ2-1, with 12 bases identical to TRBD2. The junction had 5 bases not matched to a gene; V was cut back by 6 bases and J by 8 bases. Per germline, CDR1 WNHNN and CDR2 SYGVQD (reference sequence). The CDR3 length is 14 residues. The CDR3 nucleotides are TGCGCCAGCAGCCCTAGCGGGGGGGGATATGAGCAGTTCTTC. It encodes CASSPSGGGYEQFF.

CDR3 amino acids: CASSRGTSSSTDTQYF. The CDR3 coding sequence is TGTGCCTCATCACGGGGGACTTCATCTAGCACAGATACGCAGTATTTT. The chain joins TRBV30 to TRBJ2-3, with D possibly being TRBD2 (6 bases). V lost 7 bases to trimming and J lost 0 bases, with 20 bases between them. Germline V CDR1 and CDR2: GTSNPN, SVGIG (reference sequence). The CDR3 consists of 16 residues.

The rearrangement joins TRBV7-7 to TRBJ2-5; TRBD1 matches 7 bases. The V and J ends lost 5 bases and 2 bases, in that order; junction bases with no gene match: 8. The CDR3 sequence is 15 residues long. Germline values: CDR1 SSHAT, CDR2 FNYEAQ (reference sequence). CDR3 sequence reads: CASSKRAGGQETQYF. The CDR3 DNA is TGTGCCAGCAGCAAAAGGGCAGGGGGACAAGAGACCCAGTACTTC.

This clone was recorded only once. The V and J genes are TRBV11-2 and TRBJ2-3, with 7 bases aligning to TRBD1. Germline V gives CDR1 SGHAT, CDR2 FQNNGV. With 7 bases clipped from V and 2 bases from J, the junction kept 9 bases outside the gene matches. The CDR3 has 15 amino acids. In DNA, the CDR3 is TGTGCCAGCAAGTCAGACAGGGTCGTCACAGATACGCAGTATTTT. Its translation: CASKSDRVVTDTQYF.

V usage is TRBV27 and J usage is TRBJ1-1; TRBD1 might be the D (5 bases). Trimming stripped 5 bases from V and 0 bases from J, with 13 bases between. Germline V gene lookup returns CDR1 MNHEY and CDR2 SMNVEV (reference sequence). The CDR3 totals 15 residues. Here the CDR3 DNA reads TGTGCCAGCAGTCCCCTAGGGGCCTTGAACACTGAAGCTTTCTTT. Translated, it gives CASSPLGALNTEAFF.

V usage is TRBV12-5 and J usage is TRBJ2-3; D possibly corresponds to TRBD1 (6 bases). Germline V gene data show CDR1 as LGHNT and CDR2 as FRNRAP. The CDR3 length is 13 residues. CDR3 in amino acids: CAVRGGGTDTQYF. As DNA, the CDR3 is TGTGCCGTCAGGGGCGGAGGCACAGATACGCAGTATTTT.

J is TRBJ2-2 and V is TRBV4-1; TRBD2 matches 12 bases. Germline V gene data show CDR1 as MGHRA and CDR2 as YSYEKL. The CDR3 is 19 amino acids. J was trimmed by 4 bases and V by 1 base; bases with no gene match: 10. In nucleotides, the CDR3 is TGCGCCAGCAGCCAAGTCCCCCTAGCGGGAGGGCCGAGCACCGGGGAGCTGTTTTTT. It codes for CASSQVPLAGGPSTGELFF.

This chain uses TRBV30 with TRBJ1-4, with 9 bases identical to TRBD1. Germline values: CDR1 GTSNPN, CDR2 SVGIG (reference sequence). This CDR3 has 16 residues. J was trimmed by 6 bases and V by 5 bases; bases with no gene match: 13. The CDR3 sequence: CAWAYTGGVGDEKLFF. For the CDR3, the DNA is TGTGCCTGGGCCTACACAGGGGGCGTAGGGGATGAAAAACTGTTTTTT.

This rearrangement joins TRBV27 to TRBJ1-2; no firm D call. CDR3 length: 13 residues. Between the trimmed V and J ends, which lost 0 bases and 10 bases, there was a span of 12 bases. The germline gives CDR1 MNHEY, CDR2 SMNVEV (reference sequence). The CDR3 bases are TGTGCCAGCAGTTTATCGTGGGGAGGTATCTACACCTTC. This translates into CASSLSWGGIYTF.

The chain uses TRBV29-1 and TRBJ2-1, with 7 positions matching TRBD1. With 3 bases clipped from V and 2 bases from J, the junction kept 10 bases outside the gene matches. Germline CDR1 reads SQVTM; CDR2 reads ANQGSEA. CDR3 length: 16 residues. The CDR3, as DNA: TGCAGCGTTGATCTTAAAGGGGGCCCTACCTACAATGAGCAGTTCTTC. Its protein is CSVDLKGGPTYNEQFF.

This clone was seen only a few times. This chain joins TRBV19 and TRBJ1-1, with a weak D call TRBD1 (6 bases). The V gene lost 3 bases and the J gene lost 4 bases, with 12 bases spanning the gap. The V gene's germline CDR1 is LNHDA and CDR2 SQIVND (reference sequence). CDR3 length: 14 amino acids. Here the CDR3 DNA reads TGTGCCAGTAGTATCCAGGGGCCGGGCACTGAAGCTTTCTTT. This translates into CASSIQGPGTEAFF.

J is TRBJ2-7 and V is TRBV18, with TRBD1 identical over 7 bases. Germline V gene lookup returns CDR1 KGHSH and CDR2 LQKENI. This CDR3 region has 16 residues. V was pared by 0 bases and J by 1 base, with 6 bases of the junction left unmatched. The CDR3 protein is CASSPPGTAPSYEQYF. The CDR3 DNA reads TGTGCCAGCTCACCACCCGGGACAGCCCCTTCCTACGAGCAGTACTTC.

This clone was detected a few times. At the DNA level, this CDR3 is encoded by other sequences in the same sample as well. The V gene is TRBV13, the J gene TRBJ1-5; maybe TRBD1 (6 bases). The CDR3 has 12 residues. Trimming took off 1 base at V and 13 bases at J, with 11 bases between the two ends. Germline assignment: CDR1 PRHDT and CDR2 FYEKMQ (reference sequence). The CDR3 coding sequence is TGTGCCAGCAGCTTAGAAGGGGGTCTGCAGCATTTT. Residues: CASSLEGGLQHF.

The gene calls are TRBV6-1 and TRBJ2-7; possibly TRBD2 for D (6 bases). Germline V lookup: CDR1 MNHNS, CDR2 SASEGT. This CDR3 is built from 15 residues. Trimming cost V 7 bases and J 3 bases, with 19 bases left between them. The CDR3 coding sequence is TGTGCCAGCAACTGGCAGCGGACGGGGGACTACGAGCAGTACTTC. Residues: CASNWQRTGDYEQYF.

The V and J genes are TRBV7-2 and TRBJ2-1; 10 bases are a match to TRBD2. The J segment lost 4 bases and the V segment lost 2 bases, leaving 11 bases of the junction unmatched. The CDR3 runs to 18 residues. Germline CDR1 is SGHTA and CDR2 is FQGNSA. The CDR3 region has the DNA TGTGCCAGCAGCTTATTTGCCATACTGGGACTAGCGTACAATGAGCAGTTCTTC. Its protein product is CASSLFAILGLAYNEQFF.

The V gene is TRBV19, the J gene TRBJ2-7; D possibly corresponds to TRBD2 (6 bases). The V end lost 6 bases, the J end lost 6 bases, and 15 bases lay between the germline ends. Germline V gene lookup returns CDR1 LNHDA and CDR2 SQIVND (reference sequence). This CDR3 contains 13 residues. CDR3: CASRAGRGSEQYF. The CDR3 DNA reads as TGTGCCAGTAGGGCGGGGCGCGGCTCCGAGCAGTACTTC. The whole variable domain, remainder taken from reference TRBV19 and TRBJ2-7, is DGGITQSPKYLFRKEGQNVTLSCEQNLNHDAMYWYRQDPGQGLRLIYYSQIVNDFQKGDIAEGYSVSREKKESFPLTVTSAQKNPTAFYLCASRAGRGSEQYFGPGTRLTVT.

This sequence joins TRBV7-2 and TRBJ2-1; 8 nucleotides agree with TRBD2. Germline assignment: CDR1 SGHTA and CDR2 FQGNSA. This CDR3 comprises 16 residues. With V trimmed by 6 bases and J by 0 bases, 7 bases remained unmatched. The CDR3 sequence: CASRPTSGSSYNEQFF. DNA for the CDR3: TGTGCCAGCAGGCCCACTAGCGGAAGCTCCTACAATGAGCAGTTCTTC.

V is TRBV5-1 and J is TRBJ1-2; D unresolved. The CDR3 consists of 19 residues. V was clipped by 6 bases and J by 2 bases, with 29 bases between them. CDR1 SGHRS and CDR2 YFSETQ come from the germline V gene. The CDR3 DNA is TGCGCCAGCACGACTAGAAATTTGGCATTGAAGGGAGCCAACTATGGCTACACCTTC. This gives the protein CASTTRNLALKGANYGYTF.

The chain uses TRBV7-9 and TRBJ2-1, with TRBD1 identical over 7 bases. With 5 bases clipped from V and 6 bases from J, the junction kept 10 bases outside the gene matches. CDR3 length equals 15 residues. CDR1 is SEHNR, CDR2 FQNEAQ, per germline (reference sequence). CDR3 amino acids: CASSLIYRGSNEQFF. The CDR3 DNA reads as TGTGCCAGCAGCCTGATTTACAGGGGTAGCAATGAGCAGTTCTTC.

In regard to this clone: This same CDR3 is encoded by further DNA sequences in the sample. CDR3 residues: CASSLGRTGGTEAFF. The CDR3, as DNA: TGCGCCAGCAGCTTGGGCAGGACAGGGGGCACTGAAGCTTTCTTT. V and J are TRBV5-1 and TRBJ1-1, with 10 nucleotides matching TRBD1. The CDR3 contains 15 residues. Germline CDR1 reads SGHRS; CDR2 reads YFSETQ. The V and J ends lost 0 bases and 4 bases, in that order; junction bases with no gene match: 3.

The CDR3 DNA sequence: TGCGCCAGCAGCTTAACGGAGGGGGCAATCGGTGGCTACACCTTC. Protein: CASSLTEGAIGGYTF. V gene TRBV5-1 combines with J gene TRBJ1-2; the match to TRBD1 covers 7 bases. The CDR3 loop spans 15 amino acids. The germline V gene encodes CDR1 SGHRS and CDR2 YFSETQ. Losses at the gene ends were 2 bases for V and 7 bases for J; bases not matched to a gene: 11.

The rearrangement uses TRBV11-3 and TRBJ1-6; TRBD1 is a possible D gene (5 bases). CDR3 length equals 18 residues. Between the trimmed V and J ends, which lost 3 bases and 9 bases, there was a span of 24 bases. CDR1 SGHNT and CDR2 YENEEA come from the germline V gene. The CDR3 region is CASSLNPYRKGISSPLHF. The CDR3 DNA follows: TGTGCCAGCAGCTTGAACCCTTACCGGAAGGGGATCAGTTCACCCCTCCACTTT.

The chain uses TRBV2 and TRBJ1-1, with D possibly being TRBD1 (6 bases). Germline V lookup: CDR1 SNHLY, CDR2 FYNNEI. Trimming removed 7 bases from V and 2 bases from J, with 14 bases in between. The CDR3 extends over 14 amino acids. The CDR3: CASTLRQENTEAFF. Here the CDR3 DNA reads TGTGCCAGCACCCTACGACAGGAAAACACTGAAGCTTTCTTT.

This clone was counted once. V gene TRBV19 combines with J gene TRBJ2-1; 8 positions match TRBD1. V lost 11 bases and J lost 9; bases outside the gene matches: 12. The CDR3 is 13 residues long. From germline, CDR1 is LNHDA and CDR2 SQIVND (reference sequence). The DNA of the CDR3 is TGTGCCGTAAGGGAGACAGGGGATCGTGAGCAGTTCTTC. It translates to CAVRETGDREQFF.

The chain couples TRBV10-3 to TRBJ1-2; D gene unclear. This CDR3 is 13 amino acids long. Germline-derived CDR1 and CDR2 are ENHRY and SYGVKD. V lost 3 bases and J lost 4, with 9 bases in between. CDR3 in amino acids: CAISDPPFYGYTF. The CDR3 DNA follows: TGTGCCATCAGTGACCCCCCCTTCTATGGCTACACCTTC.